Following are 9 T cell receptor beta chains from one sample sequenced in a study of T cell responses to AZD1222 COVID-19 vaccine. Sequencing was performed with immunoSEQ multiplex PCR; in TCRdb, only in-frame clones are kept and a portion is missing. The table lists more than 110,000 clones, 80% to 95% of them singletons. The sample consisted of peripheral blood, taken on day 0 of AZD1222 vaccination. These receptors originate from an adult in good health.

The rearrangement uses TRBV20-1 and TRBJ1-2, with 10 nucleotides matching TRBD1. The CDR3 length is 13 residues. V trimming: 3 bases; J trimming: 7 bases; junction bases outside the gene matches: 5. The germline gives CDR1 DFQATT, CDR2 SNEGSKA (reference sequence). The CDR3 sequence is CSASGGTGVGYTF. The CDR3 DNA reads as TGCAGTGCTAGTGGAGGGACAGGGGTTGGCTACACCTTC.

This chain links TRBV2 with TRBJ2-1, with no clear D. Deletions cut 6 bases from V and 8 bases from J, with 8 bases between. Per the germline V gene, CDR1 is SNHLY and CDR2 is FYNNEI. The CDR3 is made up of 11 amino acids. The DNA of the CDR3 is TGTGCCAGCAGCCCCCGGGATGAGCAGTTCTTC. As protein: CASSPRDEQFF.

This chain links TRBV24-1 with TRBJ1-5; weak D call: TRBD1 (5 bases). CDR1 is KGHDR and CDR2 is SFDVKD in the germline V gene. V was shortened by 1 base and J by 7 bases, with 10 bases between the two germline ends. The CDR3 sequence is 14 residues long. In DNA, the CDR3 is TGTGCCACCAGTGATTTCGGAAGGGACCAGCCCCAGCATTTT. As protein: CATSDFGRDQPQHF.

This sequence joins TRBV27 and TRBJ2-1; 8 bases align to TRBD2. Per germline, CDR1 MNHEY and CDR2 SMNVEV (reference sequence). Losses at the gene ends were 9 bases for V and 8 bases for J; bases not matched to a gene: 12. The CDR3 is 14 residues long. As DNA, the CDR3 is TGTGCCAGTAGCGACGGGAGGGGTGCGGATGAGCAGTTCTTC. Protein sequence: CASSDGRGADEQFF.

V and J are TRBV5-4 and TRBJ1-1, with TRBD1 matching 8 bases. The V and J ends lost 0 bases and 5 bases, in that order; junction bases with no gene match: 3. This CDR3 spans 14 amino acids. Germline values: CDR1 SGHNT, CDR2 YYREEE (reference sequence). CDR3 sequence (DNA): TGTGCCAGCAGCTTGGACAGGGGGAAGACTGAAGCTTTCTTT. The encoded protein is CASSLDRGKTEAFF.

V and J are TRBV24-1 and TRBJ2-1; TRBD1 or TRBD2 may be the D gene (5 bases each). CDR3 size: 14 residues. V lost 3 bases and J lost 6, with 11 bases in between. CDR1 KGHDR and CDR2 SFDVKD come from the germline V gene. Here the CDR3 reads CATSDPGTTNEQFF. The CDR3 DNA reads TGTGCCACCAGTGATCCAGGGACGACCAATGAGCAGTTCTTC.

The chain couples TRBV25-1 to TRBJ1-4; a weak D match, TRBD1 (6 bases). V was clipped by 8 bases and J by 8 bases, with 9 bases between them. This CDR3 spans 11 amino acids. Germline CDR1 reads MGHDK; CDR2 reads SYGVNS. CDR3 in DNA: TGTGCCAGCGGGACATGGGAAAAACTGTTTTTT. It specifies CASGTWEKLFF.

This sequence joins TRBV18 and TRBJ2-3; TRBD1 matches at 9 bases. CDR3 length: 15 amino acids. J gave up 1 base and V 8 bases, and 7 bases lay outside the gene matches. CDR1 and CDR2 from the germline V gene are KGHSH and LQKENI. Written as DNA, the CDR3 is TGTGCCAGCACGAGGAGGACAGGGGGCACAGATACGCAGTATTTT. Amino acids: CASTRRTGGTDTQYF.

V usage is TRBV6-6 and J usage is TRBJ2-7, with TRBD2 matching over 9 bases. After removal of 0 bases from V and 3 bases from J, the junction contained 6 bases not matched to a gene. The CDR3 has 16 amino acids. Germline V CDR1 and CDR2: MNHNY, SVGAGI (reference sequence). The CDR3, as DNA: TGTGCCAGCAGTTACTCGGTAGCGGGAGAGGGCTACGAGCAGTACTTC. Amino acids: CASSYSVAGEGYEQYF.